This T cell receptor (beta chain) stems from a study of OX40 agonist ivuxolimab in advanced cancers. Overall study findings and caveats: Averaging showed that CD8+ T cells had more expanded clones than CD4+ did.

Some clones are missing from TCRdb's copy, which holds only in-frame ones; the method was immunoSEQ multiplex PCR. Altogether around 64,000 clones are present, roughly 90% being singletons, with the ten largest covering 6.5% to 8.5%. With regard to this clone: Its antigen is not known.

V shed 10 bases and J shed 7 bases, with 17 bases lying between them. The germline CDR1 and CDR2 sequences are SEHNR and FQNEAQ (reference sequence). The CDR3 covers 12 residues. This clonotype was obtained from an adult with an advanced solid tumor such as melanoma, head and neck, liver or kidney cancer. The material was CD4+ or CD8+ T cells sorted from blood, obtained in a trial of the OX40 agonist ivuxolimab. The chain couples TRBV7-9 to TRBJ2-7; D remains ambiguous. The CDR3 spells CATPRGPGEQYF. Written as DNA, the CDR3 is TGTGCCACCCCGAGAGGCCCCGGGGAGCAGTACTTC.